This T cell receptor (beta chain) derives from a study of T cells after yellow fever vaccination. Background on the study: It was SMART-Seq v4 Ultra Low Input that prepared the fractions with low cell numbers. Study results and caveats: Subsequent booster samples again held most clones from primary vaccination (96% CD4, 85% to 90% CD8). Highly abundant clonotypes carried over from the bulk population could end up in FACS-sorted repertoires as contaminants.

This clonotype was counted only a few times. Its target is not known. V was cut by 3 bases and J by 3 bases, with 12 bases left in between. CDR1 is MDHEN, CDR2 SYDVKM, per germline. The CDR3 is 14 amino acids. In making TCR cDNA, 5'RACE template switching added a universal primer site and UMIs to it. In TCRdb, the 5' RACE reads were re-called with MiXCR into one record per CDR3 protein. The table lists 450,000 to 650,000 distinct CDR3 sequences, around an eighth of them singletons, with about 14% in the top ten. The TCR sequence derives from a man aged 25-45 years who received the YFV17D yellow fever vaccine. J is TRBJ2-7 and V is TRBV28, with D possibly TRBD1 on 6 matching bases. The sample in question was PBMCs, obtained on the day of the yellow fever booster vaccination. CDR3 sequence: CASSFRQGIYEQYF. The CDR3 nucleotides are TGTGCCAGCAGTTTTAGGCAGGGGATCTACGAGCAGTACTTC. The full variable domain, its missing parts supplied by reference TRBV28 and TRBJ2-7, is DVKVTQSSRYLVKRTGEKVFLECVQDMDHENMFWYRQDPGLGLRLIYFSYDVKMKEKGDIPEGYSVSREKKERFSLILESASTNQTSMYLCASSFRQGIYEQYFGPGTRLTVT.